This TCR beta chain was profiled in a study of response to subunit inactivated influenza vaccine. The study, taken as a whole, reports: Authors suggested that a seasonal influenza vaccination recruits few new T cells each time.

TCRdb ran MiXCR on the RT-PCR reads and lists one entry per CDR3 protein. The sample carries 540,000 or so distinct CDR3 sequences, approximately 12% recorded once. Notes on this clonotype: Its antigen is undetermined.

Germline trimming cut 2 bases from V and 5 bases from J; bases unmatched to any gene: 6. Per the germline V gene, CDR1 is SGHRS and CDR2 is YFSETQ. The CDR3 consists of 17 residues. The clonotype was recovered from a man aged 50-59 years who received an inactivated influenza vaccine. The chain carries TRBV5-1 and TRBJ2-3; 15 bases map to TRBD2. The sequenced sample was PBMCs from blood, obtained 40 to 50 days after vaccination. The CDR3 loop reads CASSLSGLAGGGDTQYF. CDR3 bases: TGCGCCAGCAGCTTATCGGGACTAGCGGGAGGAGGAGATACGCAGTATTTT.